Below, one T cell receptor beta chain is given with its context. This clone was seen once. The target of this receptor is not known. No base quality information exists; no much larger clone differs at one position. This record belongs to a study of T cell responses to AZD1222 COVID-19 vaccine (TCRdb year 2021). Looking at the study overall: AZD1222 recipients whose second dose came at about 4 weeks and those whose second dose came at about 12 weeks were combined into one group, since spike-specific TCR depth and breadth did not differ between the two schedules. Enrollment into the trials was organized by age into subgroups of 18-55, 56-69 and 70-plus years, and those subgroups contained approximately 150, 30 and 60 TCR-sequenced participants, respectively. TCR sequencing covered 230 or so trial participants: 200 to 210 given two doses of AZD1222 and about 26 given two doses of MenACWY control vaccine. Results and caveats for the whole study, not just this receptor: A significant rise in spike-specific TCR breadth and depth was observed after two AZD1222 doses relative to day 0 and relative to MenACWY recipients. CD4 TCRs associated with the vaccine covered the entire spike protein, and the dominant responses were in regions 160-218 and 743-854. The 56-69-year group was small, and its depth increase did not reach significance, likely because of low power. Because no samples from the day 14 peak response were available, repertoires could be characterized only after the peak T cell response. Participants were mostly white British and included more females than males, and it was suggested by the authors that clonal diversity may have been underestimated. Reportedly, almost half of the unique spike-specific TCRs recognized epitopes lying outside the regions that are mutated in the B.1.351 and B.1.1.7 variants. Conclusions about previously exposed vaccinees are limited because only six or seven AZD1222 recipients were SARS-CoV-2 seropositive at baseline.

The CDR3 regions of human TCRbeta chains were analyzed by immunosequencing. As for the authors' bioinformatics: Repertoire TCRs were matched against a reference library of SARS-CoV-2-specific TCRs generated with the MIRA antigen-specificity platform. Breadth was defined as the fraction of unique TCRs that were SARS-CoV-2-associated. Depth was defined as the fraction of total T cells that were SARS-CoV-2-associated. Each spike-specific TCR was assigned to its reactive spike region and to a CD4 or CD8 class using the MIRA data. Log10-transformed breadth and depth values were compared by one-way ANOVA with Sidak's multiple comparisons tests. TCRdb holds this immuneACCESS table with in-frame rearrangements only. Some clones are missing; in checked studies, unresolved V genes explain under half, and the rest has no known cause. The V and J calls and the clone size are those of that table, but D and trimming were determined from the DNA. The sample has roughly 130,000 clones on record, about 93% of them singletons. Of the sample, roughly 7.2% is held by the ten largest clones.

This specimen's time point label, per the study, means: baseline before first vaccination. Samples from vaccinated people were obtained from the UK trials COV001 and COV002, which included a single-blind randomized controlled phase 2/3 trial of AZD1222 (ChAdOx1 nCoV-19) in healthy adults. Trial participant PBMC samples were collected at day 0 and day 28 after the second dose for TCRbeta chain sequencing. CDR1 LGHNA and CDR2 YNFKEQ are derived from the germline V gene. V is reduced by 0 bases and J by 3 bases, leaving a spacing of 0 bases between them. Its CDR3 holds 11 amino acids, cysteine through phenylalanine. Only the CDR3 part of the read is kept: 33 bases, read in frame from the first base.

The material sequenced was peripheral blood, taken on day 0 of AZD1222 vaccination. The chain is assembled from TRBV4-2 and TRBJ2-7, with the D gene not confidently named. This receptor was identified in an adult in good health. The CDR3 reads CASSQDYEQYF. The bases are TGTGCCAGCAGCCAAGACTACGAGCAGTACTTC.